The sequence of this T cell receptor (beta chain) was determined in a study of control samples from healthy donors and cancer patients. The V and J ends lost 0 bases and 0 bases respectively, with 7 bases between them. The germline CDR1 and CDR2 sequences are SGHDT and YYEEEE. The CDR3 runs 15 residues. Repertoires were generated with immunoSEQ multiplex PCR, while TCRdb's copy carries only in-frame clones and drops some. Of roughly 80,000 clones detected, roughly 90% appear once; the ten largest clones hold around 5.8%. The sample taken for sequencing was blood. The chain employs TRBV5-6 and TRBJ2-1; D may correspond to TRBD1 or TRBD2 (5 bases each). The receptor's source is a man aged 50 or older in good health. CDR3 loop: CASSLAGRSYNEQFF. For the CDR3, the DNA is TGTGCCAGCAGCTTGGCGGGACGCTCCTACAATGAGCAGTTCTTC.